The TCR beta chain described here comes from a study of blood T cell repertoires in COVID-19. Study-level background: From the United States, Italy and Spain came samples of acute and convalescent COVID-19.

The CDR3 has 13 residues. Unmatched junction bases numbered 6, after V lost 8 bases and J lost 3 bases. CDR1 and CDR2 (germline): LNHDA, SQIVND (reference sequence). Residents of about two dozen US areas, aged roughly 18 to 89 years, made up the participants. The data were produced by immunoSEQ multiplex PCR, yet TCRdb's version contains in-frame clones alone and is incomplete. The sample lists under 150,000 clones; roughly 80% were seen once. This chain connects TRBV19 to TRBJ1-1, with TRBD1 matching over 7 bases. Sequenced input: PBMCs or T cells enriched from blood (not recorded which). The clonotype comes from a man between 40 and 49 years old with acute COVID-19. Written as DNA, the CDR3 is TGTGCCAGTTCGCGGGACAGAGACACTGAAGCTTTCTTT. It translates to CASSRDRDTEAFF.